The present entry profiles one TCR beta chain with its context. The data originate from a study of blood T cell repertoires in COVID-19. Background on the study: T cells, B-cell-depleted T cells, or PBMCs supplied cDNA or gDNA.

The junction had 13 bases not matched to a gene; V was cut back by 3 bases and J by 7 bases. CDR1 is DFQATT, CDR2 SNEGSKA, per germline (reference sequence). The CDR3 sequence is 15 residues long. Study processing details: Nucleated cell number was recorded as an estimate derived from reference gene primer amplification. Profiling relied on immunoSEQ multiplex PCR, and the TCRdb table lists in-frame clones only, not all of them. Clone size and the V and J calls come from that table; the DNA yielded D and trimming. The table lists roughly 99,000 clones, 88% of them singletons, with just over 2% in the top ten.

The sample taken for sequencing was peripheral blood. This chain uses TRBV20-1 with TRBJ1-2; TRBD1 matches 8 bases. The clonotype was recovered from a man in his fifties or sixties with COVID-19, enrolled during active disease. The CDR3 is CSASSGQGPYIGYTF. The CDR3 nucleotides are TGCAGTGCTAGTTCAGGACAGGGCCCATATATTGGCTACACCTTC.